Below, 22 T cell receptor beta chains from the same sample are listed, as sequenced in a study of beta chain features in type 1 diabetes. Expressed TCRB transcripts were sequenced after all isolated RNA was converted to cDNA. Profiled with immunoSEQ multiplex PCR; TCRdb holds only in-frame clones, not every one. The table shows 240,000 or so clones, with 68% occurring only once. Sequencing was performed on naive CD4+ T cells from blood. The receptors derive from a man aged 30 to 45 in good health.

CDR3 in amino acids: CSVKPPSTTSTDTQYF. The CDR3 DNA reads as TGCAGCGTTAAGCCCCCTTCCACAACTAGCACAGATACGCAGTATTTT. The chain uses TRBV29-1 and TRBJ2-3; D not resolved. V dropped 5 bases and J dropped 0 bases, with 18 bases sitting between them. The CDR3 runs 16 residues. CDR1 is SQVTM, CDR2 ANQGSEA, per germline.

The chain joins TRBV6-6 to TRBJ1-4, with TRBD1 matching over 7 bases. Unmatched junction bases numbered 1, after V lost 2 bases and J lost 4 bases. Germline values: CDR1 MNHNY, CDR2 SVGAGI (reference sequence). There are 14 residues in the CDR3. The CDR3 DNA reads TGTGCCAGCAGTTACCGGGACAGTAATGAAAAACTGTTTTTT. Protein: CASSYRDSNEKLFF.

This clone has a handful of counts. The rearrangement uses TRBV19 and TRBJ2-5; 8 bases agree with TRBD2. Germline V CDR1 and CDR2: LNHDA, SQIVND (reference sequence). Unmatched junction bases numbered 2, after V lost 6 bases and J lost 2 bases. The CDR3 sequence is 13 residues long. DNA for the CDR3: TGTGCCAGTAGCGGGACTAGACAAGAGACCCAGTACTTC. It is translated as CASSGTRQETQYF.

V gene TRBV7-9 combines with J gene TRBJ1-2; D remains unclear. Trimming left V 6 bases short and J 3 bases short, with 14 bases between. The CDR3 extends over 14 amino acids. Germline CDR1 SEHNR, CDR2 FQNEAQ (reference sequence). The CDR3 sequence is CASSKASADYGYTF. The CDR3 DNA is TGTGCCAGCAGTAAGGCGTCCGCCGACTATGGCTACACCTTC.

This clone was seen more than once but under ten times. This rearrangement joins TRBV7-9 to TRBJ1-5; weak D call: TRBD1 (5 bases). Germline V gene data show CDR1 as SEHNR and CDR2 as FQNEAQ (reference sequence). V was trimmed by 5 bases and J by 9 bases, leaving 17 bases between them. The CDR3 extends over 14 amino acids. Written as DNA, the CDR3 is TGTGCCAGCAGCCGCGGGACGGTGGGAGGGCCCCAGCATTTT. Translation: CASSRGTVGGPQHF.

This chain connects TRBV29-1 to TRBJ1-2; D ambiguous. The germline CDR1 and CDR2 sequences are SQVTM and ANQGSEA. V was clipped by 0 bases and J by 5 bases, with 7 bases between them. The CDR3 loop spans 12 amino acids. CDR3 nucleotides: TGCAGCGTTGAAGAAATGGGGTATGGCTACACCTTC. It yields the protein CSVEEMGYGYTF.

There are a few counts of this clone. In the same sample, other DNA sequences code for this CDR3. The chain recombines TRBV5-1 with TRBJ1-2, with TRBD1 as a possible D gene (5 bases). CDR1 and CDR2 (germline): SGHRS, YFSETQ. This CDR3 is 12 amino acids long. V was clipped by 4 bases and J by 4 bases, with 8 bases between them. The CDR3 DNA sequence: TGCGCCAGCAGCCTAGACAGCTATGGCTACACCTTC. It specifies CASSLDSYGYTF.

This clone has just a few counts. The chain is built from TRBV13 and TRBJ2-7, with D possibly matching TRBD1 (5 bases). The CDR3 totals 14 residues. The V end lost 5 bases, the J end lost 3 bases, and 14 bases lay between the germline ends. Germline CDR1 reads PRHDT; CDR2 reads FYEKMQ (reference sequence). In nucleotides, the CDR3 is TGTGCCAGCAGCCCAGCCCAGGGTGACTACGAGCAGTACTTC. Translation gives CASSPAQGDYEQYF.

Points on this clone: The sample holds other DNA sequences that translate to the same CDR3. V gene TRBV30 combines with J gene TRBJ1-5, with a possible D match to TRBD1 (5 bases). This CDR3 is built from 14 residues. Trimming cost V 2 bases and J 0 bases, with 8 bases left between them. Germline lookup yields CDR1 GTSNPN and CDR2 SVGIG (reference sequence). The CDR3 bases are TGTGCCTGGAGTACCGGGACTAGCAATCAGCCCCAGCATTTT. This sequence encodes CAWSTGTSNQPQHF. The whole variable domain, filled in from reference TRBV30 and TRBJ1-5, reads SQTIHQWPATLVQPVGSPLSLECTVEGTSNPNLYWYRQAAGRGLQLLFYSVGIGQISSEVPQNLSASRPQDRQFILSSKKLLLSDSGFYLCAWSTGTSNQPQHFGDGTRLSIL.

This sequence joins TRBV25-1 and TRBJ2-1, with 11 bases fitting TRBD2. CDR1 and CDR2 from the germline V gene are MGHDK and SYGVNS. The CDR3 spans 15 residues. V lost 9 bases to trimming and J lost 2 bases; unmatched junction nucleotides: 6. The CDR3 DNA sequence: TGTGCCAGTACTAGCGGGAGTACCCCCTACAATGAGCAGTTCTTC. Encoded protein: CASTSGSTPYNEQFF.

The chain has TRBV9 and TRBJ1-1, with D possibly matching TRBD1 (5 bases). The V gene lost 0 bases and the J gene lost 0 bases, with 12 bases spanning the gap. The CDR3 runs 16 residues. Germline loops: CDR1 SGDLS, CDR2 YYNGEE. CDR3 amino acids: CASSVESNRLNTEAFF. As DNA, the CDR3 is TGTGCCAGCAGCGTAGAGAGTAACAGGTTGAACACTGAAGCTTTCTTT.

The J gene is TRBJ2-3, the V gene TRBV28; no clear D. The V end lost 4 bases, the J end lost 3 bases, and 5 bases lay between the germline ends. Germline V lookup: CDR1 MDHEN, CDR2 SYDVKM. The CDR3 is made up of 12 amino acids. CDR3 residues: CASSSQTDTQYF. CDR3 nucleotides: TGTGCCAGCAGTTCTCAGACAGATACGCAGTATTTT.

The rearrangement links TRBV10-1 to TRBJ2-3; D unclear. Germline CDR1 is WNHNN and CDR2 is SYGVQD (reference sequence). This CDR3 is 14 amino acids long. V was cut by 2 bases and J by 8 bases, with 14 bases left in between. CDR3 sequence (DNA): TGCGCCAGCAGTGAGCCGGACCTTCCTGGTACGCAGTATTTT. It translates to CASSEPDLPGTQYF.

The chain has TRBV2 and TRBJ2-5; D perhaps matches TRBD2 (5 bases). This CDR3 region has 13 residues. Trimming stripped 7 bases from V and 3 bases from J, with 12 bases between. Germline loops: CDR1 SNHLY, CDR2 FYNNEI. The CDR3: CASKTTRKETQYF. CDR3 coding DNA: TGTGCCAGCAAGACTACCCGTAAAGAGACCCAGTACTTC.

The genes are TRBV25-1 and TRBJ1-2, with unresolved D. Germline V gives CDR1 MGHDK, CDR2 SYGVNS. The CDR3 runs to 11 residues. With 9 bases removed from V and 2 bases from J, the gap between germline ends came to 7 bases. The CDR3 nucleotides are TGTGCCAGTGGGCAGAACTATGGCTACACCTTC. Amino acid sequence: CASGQNYGYTF.

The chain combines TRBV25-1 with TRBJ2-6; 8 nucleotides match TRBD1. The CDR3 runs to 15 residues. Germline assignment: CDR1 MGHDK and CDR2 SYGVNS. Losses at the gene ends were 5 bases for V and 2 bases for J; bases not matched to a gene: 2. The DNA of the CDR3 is TGTGCCAGCAGTAGCAGGGGGCCTGGGGCCAACGTCCTGACTTTC. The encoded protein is CASSSRGPGANVLTF.

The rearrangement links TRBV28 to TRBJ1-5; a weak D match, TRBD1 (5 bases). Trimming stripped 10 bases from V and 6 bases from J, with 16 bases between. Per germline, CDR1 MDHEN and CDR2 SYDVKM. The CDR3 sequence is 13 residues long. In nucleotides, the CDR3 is TGTGCCACCAACGATGCTAGGGGTCAGCCCCAGCATTTT. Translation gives CATNDARGQPQHF.

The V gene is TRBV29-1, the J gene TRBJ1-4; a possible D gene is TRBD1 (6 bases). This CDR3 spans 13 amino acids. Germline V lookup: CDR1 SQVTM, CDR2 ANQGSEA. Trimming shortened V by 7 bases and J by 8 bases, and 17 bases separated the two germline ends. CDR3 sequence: CSAQQGSNEKLFF. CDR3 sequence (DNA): TGCAGCGCTCAACAGGGAAGTAACGAAAAACTGTTTTTT.

The CDR3 nucleotides are TGTGCCAGCAGCCGCCGACAGACCGAGCAGTACTTC. This gives the protein CASSRRQTEQYF. This chain joins TRBV7-9 and TRBJ2-7, with a weak D call TRBD1 (5 bases). Germline CDR1 reads SEHNR; CDR2 reads FQNEAQ (reference sequence). The ends were cut back, 5 bases at V and 6 bases at J, with 11 bases in the middle. This CDR3 region has 12 residues.

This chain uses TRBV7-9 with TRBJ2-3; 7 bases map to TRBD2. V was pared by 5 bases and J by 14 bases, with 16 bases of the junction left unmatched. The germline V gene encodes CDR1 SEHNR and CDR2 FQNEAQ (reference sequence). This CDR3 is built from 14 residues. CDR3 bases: TGTGCCAGCAGCGTTCGGGACTACGGGCCGCTGAGGTATTTT. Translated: CASSVRDYGPLRYF.

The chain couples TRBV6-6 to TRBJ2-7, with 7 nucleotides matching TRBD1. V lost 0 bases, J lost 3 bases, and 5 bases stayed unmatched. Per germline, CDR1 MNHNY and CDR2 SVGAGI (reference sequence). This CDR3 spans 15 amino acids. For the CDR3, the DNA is TGTGCCAGCAGTTACTCTAGGACAGGTAACTACGAGCAGTACTTC. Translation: CASSYSRTGNYEQYF.

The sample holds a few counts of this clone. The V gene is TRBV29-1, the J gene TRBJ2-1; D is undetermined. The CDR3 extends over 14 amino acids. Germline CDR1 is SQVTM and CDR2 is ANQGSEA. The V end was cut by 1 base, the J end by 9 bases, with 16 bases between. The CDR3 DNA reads TGCAGCGTTGAAGGGACGTTTGGTTTCGGTGAGCAGTTCTTC. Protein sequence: CSVEGTFGFGEQFF.